This T cell receptor (beta chain) was sequenced for a study of blood T cells in healthy people across ages. Each sample had at least 6.5 million PBMCs isolated. A second about 7 to 12 cycle PCR used barcoded and J-beta primers. MiXCR, applied by TCRdb to the 5' RACE reads, yields one record per CDR3 protein. The sample lists around 1,900,000 distinct CDR3 sequences, approximately 39% occurring once. Germline V CDR1 and CDR2: GTSNPN, SVGIG (reference sequence). The CDR3 length is 13 residues. The V and J ends lost 1 base and 0 bases respectively, with 6 bases between them. This chain joins TRBV30 and TRBJ1-1; no definite D call. The receptor was derived from a human donor in good health. Sequenced sample: blood. The CDR3 loop reads CAWSGRVNTEAFF. CDR3 DNA: TGTGCCTGGAGTGGCAGAGTGAACACTGAAGCTTTCTTT.